This is a list of T cell receptor beta chains from one sample in a study of lymphopenia after photon versus proton radiotherapy. Repertoires were generated with immunoSEQ multiplex PCR, while TCRdb's copy carries only in-frame clones and drops some. Of 15,000 to 20,000 clones listed, approximately 84% are singletons. The source material was peripheral blood, sampled from a patient treated with proton-based radiotherapy. These receptors originate from a man in his 70s with pancreatic cancer. Each CDR3 is given with its conserved first and last residue. D genes are given only for firm matches. The size field is filled for only some rows; it gives once, few, many or a size class.

clone_size,d_call,v_call,j_call,cdr3_aa,cdr3_nt
.,.,TRBV2,TRBJ1-5,CASRVTGSNQPQHF,TGTGCCAGCAGAGTTACCGGGAGCAATCAGCCCCAGCATTTT
.,TRBD2,TRBV18,TRBJ2-7,CASSPSPSGASYEQYF,TGTGCCAGCTCACCATCGCCTAGCGGAGCGTCCTACGAGCAGTACTTC
once,.,TRBV7-9,TRBJ2-1,CASSLLTGSYNEQFF,TGTGCCAGCAGCCTCTTGACAGGCTCCTACAATGAGCAGTTCTTC
.,.,TRBV5-1,TRBJ2-4,CASSFTPSVKNIQYF,TGCGCCAGCAGCTTCACACCCTCGGTCAAAAACATTCAGTACTTC
.,.,TRBV12-5,TRBJ1-1,CASGLAGRNTEAFF,TGTGCTAGTGGTTTGGCAGGTCGGAACACTGAAGCTTTCTTT
.,.,TRBV7-3,TRBJ2-6,CASSFNPGGANVLTF,TGTGCCAGCAGCTTTAATCCGGGAGGGGCCAACGTCCTGACTTTC
.,.,TRBV10-1,TRBJ2-5,CASSEGPFAETQYF,TGCGCCAGCAGTGAAGGGCCCTTTGCAGAGACCCAGTACTTC
.,.,TRBV19,TRBJ2-4,CASSKPALAKNIQYF,TGTGCCAGTAGTAAACCGGCATTAGCCAAAAACATTCAGTACTTC
.,.,TRBV6-6,TRBJ2-7,CASSYSHPPSEQYF,TGTGCCAGCAGTTACTCCCACCCCCCTAGCGAGCAGTACTTC
.,.,TRBV2,TRBJ2-7,CASSGDSYEQYF,TGTGCCAGCAGTGGAGACAGCTACGAGCAGTACTTC
once,TRBD2,TRBV7-9,TRBJ2-1,CASRQGTTRGNEQFF,TGTGCCAGCAGGCAAGGGACTACCCGAGGGAATGAGCAGTTCTTC
.,TRBD1,TRBV10-3,TRBJ1-4,CAISESAGGGEKLFF,TGTGCCATCAGTGAGTCTGCAGGGGGGGGTGAAAAACTGTTTTTT
.,.,TRBV4-1,TRBJ1-3,CASSQDSSRTAFSSGNTIYF,TGCGCCAGCAGCCAAGATTCGTCGAGAACAGCCTTTTCTTCTGGAAACACCATATATTTT
.,TRBD1,TRBV19,TRBJ2-1,CASSMRDRVNEQFF,TGTGCCAGTAGTATGCGGGACAGGGTGAATGAGCAGTTCTTC
.,.,TRBV11-2,TRBJ2-7,CASSQTTVTYEQYF,TGTGCCAGCAGCCAAACGACAGTTACCTACGAGCAGTACTTC
.,.,TRBV7-3,TRBJ2-2,CASRQGTNTGELFF,TGTGCCAGCAGGCAGGGGACGAACACCGGGGAGCTGTTTTTT
few,.,TRBV9,TRBJ2-1,CASSAEGGAYNEQFF,TGTGCCAGCAGCGCCGAAGGCGGGGCCTACAATGAGCAGTTCTTC
.,.,TRBV30,TRBJ1-3,CASRAYEGNTIYF,TGTGCCAGTAGGGCGTACGAGGGAAACACCATATATTTT
.,.,TRBV29-1,TRBJ2-2,CSAAGWTGELFF,TGCAGCGCCGCTGGGTGGACCGGGGAGCTGTTTTTT
.,.,TRBV2,TRBJ1-2,CASSPDPRANYGYTF,TGTGCCAGCAGTCCCGACCCCCGGGCGAACTATGGCTACACCTTC
.,.,TRBV27,TRBJ2-7,CASSSRTALYEQYF,TGTGCCAGCAGTTCCCGGACAGCCCTCTACGAGCAGTACTTC
once,TRBD1,TRBV6-5,TRBJ2-7,CASSYRGRRYEQYF,TGTGCCAGCAGTTACAGGGGGCGCCGGTACGAGCAGTACTTC
.,TRBD1,TRBV18,TRBJ1-1,CASSKTQGEGTEAFF,TGTGCCAGCTCAAAAACACAGGGGGAGGGCACTGAAGCTTTCTTT
.,TRBD2,TRBV18,TRBJ2-2,CASSTRTSGKATGELFF,TGTGCCAGCTCAACGCGGACTAGCGGGAAAGCAACCGGGGAGCTGTTTTTT
.,TRBD2,TRBV7-3,TRBJ2-3,CASSSLAGGPDTQYF,TGTGCCAGCAGCTCACTAGCGGGAGGCCCAGATACGCAGTATTTT
.,.,TRBV11-2,TRBJ2-7,CASSLARGSYEQYF,TGTGCCAGCAGCTTGGCCAGGGGTTCCTACGAGCAGTACTTC
.,TRBD1,TRBV2,TRBJ2-7,CASSFLTGTDIYEQYF,TGTGCCAGCAGTTTCCTCACCGGGACAGACATCTACGAGCAGTACTTC
.,.,TRBV7-2,TRBJ2-7,CASSFWGSRSYEQYF,TGTGCCAGCAGCTTCTGGGGCAGCCGCTCCTACGAGCAGTACTTC
.,TRBD1,TRBV9,TRBJ1-1,CASSPRDRGKFTEAFF,TGTGCCAGCAGCCCCCGGGACAGGGGGAAGTTCACTGAAGCTTTCTTT
once,.,TRBV5-6,TRBJ2-5,CASSLVLQVQETQYF,TGTGCCAGCAGCTTGGTGTTGCAGGTCCAAGAGACCCAGTACTTC
.,.,TRBV9,TRBJ1-1,CASSGAASRGTEAFF,TGTGCCAGCAGCGGTGCCGCGAGTCGGGGGACTGAAGCTTTCTTT
.,.,TRBV5-1,TRBJ1-1,CASSLSRENTEAFF,TGCGCCAGCAGCTTGAGTAGGGAGAACACTGAAGCTTTCTTT
.,.,TRBV18,TRBJ1-4,CASSPGGNEKLFF,TGTGCCAGCTCACCAGGAGGTAATGAAAAACTGTTTTTT
.,TRBD1,TRBV11-2,TRBJ2-7,CASSLGGQGIPYEQYF,TGTGCCAGCAGCTTAGGAGGACAGGGTATCCCCTACGAGCAGTACTTC
.,.,TRBV7-7,TRBJ2-3,CASSPGSLASTDTQYF,TGTGCCAGCAGCCCCGGGAGTCTAGCTAGCACAGATACGCAGTATTTT
.,.,TRBV4-1,TRBJ1-1,CASSQDDRAPSKGAFF,TGCGCCAGCAGCCAAGATGATCGGGCCCCCTCCAAGGGAGCTTTCTTT
.,TRBD1,TRBV9,TRBJ2-7,CASSVLDREFGEQYF,TGTGCCAGCAGCGTGCTGGACAGGGAGTTTGGAGAGCAGTACTTC
once,TRBD1,TRBV6-1,TRBJ1-5,CASRGLTGKNQPQHF,TGTGCCAGCAGAGGTCTGACAGGGAAAAATCAGCCCCAGCATTTT
.,TRBD2,TRBV14,TRBJ2-5,CASSSPRTSGSLETQYF,TGTGCCAGCAGCTCTCCAAGGACTAGCGGGAGCTTGGAGACCCAGTACTTC
.,.,TRBV30,TRBJ1-6,CAWSVVRGVRNSPLHF,TGTGCCTGGAGTGTAGTACGGGGAGTACGGAATTCACCCCTCCACTTT
.,.,TRBV7-3,TRBJ1-4,CASSPTGGANEKLFF,TGTGCCAGCAGCCCCACCGGGGGAGCTAATGAAAAACTGTTTTTT
.,.,TRBV30,TRBJ1-2,CAWSGRDRYGYTF,TGTGCCTGGAGTGGACGGGACCGCTATGGCTACACCTTC
.,TRBD1,TRBV7-2,TRBJ2-7,CASSLPTGVLEQYF,TGTGCCAGCAGCTTACCTACAGGGGTGCTGGAGCAGTACTTC
.,TRBD1,TRBV19,TRBJ2-1,CASSKLRQGYNEQFF,TGTGCCAGTAGTAAGCTCAGACAGGGTTACAATGAGCAGTTCTTC
.,TRBD1,TRBV5-5,TRBJ2-3,CASSLDRGVTDTQYF,TGTGCCAGCAGCTTGGACAGGGGGGTTACAGATACGCAGTATTTT
.,.,TRBV9,TRBJ2-1,CASSVWPTDYNEQFF,TGTGCCAGCAGCGTATGGCCAACGGACTACAATGAGCAGTTCTTC
.,.,TRBV7-3,TRBJ2-3,CASSSRVGGTDTQYF,TGTGCCAGCAGCTCTCGAGTGGGAGGCACAGATACGCAGTATTTT
.,.,TRBV19,TRBJ1-2,CASYEGIYGYTF,TGTGCCAGTTACGAGGGCATCTATGGCTACACCTTC